The subject of this entry is one TCR beta chain. The CDR3 has 18 amino acids. Germline CDR1 SGHNT, CDR2 YENEEA. Trimming took 1 base from V and 4 from J, leaving 21 bases between them. The sample originates from a study of cytomegalovirus exposure and HLA in healthy donors. Primers included in the PCR were 60 Vbeta and 13 Jbeta primers. Assay: immunoSEQ multiplex PCR; the TCRdb copy retains only in-frame clones and omits some. The sample contains fewer than 250,000 clones, roughly 86% of which appear only once. Sequences were obtained from PBMCs. This sequence was found in a woman aged 18 to 35 in good health and CMV-seronegative. This chain joins TRBV11-3 and TRBJ2-3, with a weak D call TRBD1 (6 bases). This CDR3 reads CASSLAFGKNRVPDTQYF. Written as DNA, the CDR3 is TGTGCCAGCAGCTTAGCCTTCGGGAAGAACAGGGTGCCAGATACGCAGTATTTT.